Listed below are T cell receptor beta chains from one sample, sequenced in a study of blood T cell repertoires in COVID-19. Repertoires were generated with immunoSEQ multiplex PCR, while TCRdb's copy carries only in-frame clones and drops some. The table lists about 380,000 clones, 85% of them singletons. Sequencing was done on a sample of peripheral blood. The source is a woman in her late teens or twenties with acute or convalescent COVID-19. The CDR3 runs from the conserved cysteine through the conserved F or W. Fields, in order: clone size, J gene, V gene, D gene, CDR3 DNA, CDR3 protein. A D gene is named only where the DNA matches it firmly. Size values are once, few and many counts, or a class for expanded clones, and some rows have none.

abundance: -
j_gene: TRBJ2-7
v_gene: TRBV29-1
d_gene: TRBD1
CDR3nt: TGCAGCGTCGAGGACAGGAGCTCCTACGAGCAGTACTTC
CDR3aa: CSVEDRSSYEQYF

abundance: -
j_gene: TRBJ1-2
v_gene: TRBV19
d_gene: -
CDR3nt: TGTGCCAGTAAAACCGGGGGACCCCCCTATGGCTACACCTTC
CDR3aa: CASKTGGPPYGYTF

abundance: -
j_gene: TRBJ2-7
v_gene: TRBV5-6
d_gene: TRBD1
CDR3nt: TGTGCCAGCAGCTGGGACAGGGACTACGAGCAGTACTTC
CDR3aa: CASSWDRDYEQYF

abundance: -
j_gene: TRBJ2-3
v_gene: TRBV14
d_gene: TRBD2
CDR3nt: TGTGCCAGCAGCCAACCACTAGCGGCTGCCACAGATACGCAGTATTTT
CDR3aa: CASSQPLAAATDTQYF

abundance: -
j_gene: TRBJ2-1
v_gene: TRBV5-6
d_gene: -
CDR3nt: TGTGCCAGCAGCTTGGGCAGCTCCTACAATGAGCAGTTCTTC
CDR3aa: CASSLGSSYNEQFF

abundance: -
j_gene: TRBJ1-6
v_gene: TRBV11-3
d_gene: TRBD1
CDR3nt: TGTGCCAGCAGCTCCGGGGACAGCTCTATACATTCACCCCTCCACTTT
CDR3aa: CASSSGDSSIHSPLHF

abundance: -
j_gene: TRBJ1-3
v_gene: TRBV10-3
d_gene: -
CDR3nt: TGTGCCATCAGTGAGGACACATACTCTGGAAACACCATATATTTT
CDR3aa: CAISEDTYSGNTIYF

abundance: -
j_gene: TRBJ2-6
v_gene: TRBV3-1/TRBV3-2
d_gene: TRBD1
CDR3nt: TGTGCCAGCAGCCCAGCGACATACGGACAGGGGACTGGGGCCAACGTCCTGACTTTC
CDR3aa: CASSPATYGQGTGANVLTF

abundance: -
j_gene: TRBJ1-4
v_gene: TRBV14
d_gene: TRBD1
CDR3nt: TGTGCCAGCAGCCAGAAAACAGGGGCCGAAGGCGAAAAACTGTTTTTT
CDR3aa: CASSQKTGAEGEKLFF

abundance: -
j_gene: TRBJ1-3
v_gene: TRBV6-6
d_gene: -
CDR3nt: TGTGCCAGCAGTTCAATCGGAGGCGGAAACACCATATATTTT
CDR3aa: CASSSIGGGNTIYF

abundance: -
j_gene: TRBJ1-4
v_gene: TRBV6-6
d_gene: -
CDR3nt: TGTGCCAGCAGGTCAGGGGAAAAACTGTTTTTT
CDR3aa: CASRSGEKLFF

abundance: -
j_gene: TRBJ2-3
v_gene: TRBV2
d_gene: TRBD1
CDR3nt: TGTGCCAGCAGGAACCGGGACAGGGGGCGTGTAGATACGCAGTATTTT
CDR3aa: CASRNRDRGRVDTQYF

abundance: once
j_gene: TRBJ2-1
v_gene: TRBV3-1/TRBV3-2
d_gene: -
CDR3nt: TGTGCCAGCAGCCAGAGGGTGACGAACAATGAGCAGTTCTTC
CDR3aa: CASSQRVTNNEQFF

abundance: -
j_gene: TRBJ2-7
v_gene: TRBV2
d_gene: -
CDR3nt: TGTGCCAGCAGTGAACAGGGTCCCCCCTCCTACGAGCAGTACTTC
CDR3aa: CASSEQGPPSYEQYF

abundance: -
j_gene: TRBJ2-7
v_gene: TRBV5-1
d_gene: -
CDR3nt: TGCGCCAGCAGCGTAACTAGAGGCGAGCAGTACTTC
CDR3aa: CASSVTRGEQYF

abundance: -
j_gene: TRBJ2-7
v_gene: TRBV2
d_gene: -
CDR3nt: TGTGCCAGCAGGGGGGCGCAGGACTTTGGCTACGAGCAGTACTTC
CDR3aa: CASRGAQDFGYEQYF

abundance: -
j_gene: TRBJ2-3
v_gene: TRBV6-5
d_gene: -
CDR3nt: TGTGCCAGCAAAGCCAGCACAGATACGCAGTATTTT
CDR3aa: CASKASTDTQYF

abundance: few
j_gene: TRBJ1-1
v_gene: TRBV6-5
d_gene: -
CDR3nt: TGTGCCAGCAGTTACACGGTGAACACTGAAGCTTTCTTT
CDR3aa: CASSYTVNTEAFF

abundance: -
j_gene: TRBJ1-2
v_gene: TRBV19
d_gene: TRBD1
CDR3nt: TGTGCCAGTAGTATAGTGGGACAGGGATATGGCTACACCTTC
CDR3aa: CASSIVGQGYGYTF

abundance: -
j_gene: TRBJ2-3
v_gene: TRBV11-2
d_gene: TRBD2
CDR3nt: TGTGCCAGCAGCTTAGGAAGCGGGAGAGGGACAGATACGCAGTATTTT
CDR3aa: CASSLGSGRGTDTQYF

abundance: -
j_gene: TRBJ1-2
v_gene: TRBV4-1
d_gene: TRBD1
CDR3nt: TGCGCCAGCAGCCAAGTTATACGGGGCAGGGGGCTAGAAGGCTACACCTTC
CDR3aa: CASSQVIRGRGLEGYTF

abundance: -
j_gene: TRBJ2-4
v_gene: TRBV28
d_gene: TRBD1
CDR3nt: TGTGCCAGCAGTTGGGGGACAGCTCTAGCCAAAAACATTCAGTACTTC
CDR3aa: CASSWGTALAKNIQYF